This T cell receptor (beta chain) was found in a study of blood T cell repertoires in COVID-19. Study at large: The cDNA or gDNA used as material had been derived from T cells, B-cell-depleted T cells, or PBMCs.

Per the original methods: Reference gene primer amplification gave nucleated cell count estimates. Method: immunoSEQ multiplex PCR; TCRdb's copy keeps in-frame clones and lacks some. The DNA gave D and trimming, while V, J and clone size come from that table. The sample has approximately 200,000 clones, about nine tenths seen once. The V end lost 4 bases, the J end lost 1 base, and 10 bases lay between the germline ends. The CDR3 length is 14 residues. From germline, CDR1 is MNHEY and CDR2 SVGAGI. The sequence was obtained from a man aged 50 to 59 with acute or convalescent COVID-19. The sequencing input was peripheral blood. The chain employs TRBV6-5 and TRBJ1-1; D perhaps matches TRBD1 (6 bases). Here the CDR3 reads CASSSGHPNTEAFF. The CDR3 region has the DNA TGTGCCAGCAGTTCGGGACATCCGAACACTGAAGCTTTCTTT.